This passage covers 13 T cell receptor beta chains from one sample sequenced in a study of vaccination effects on CD4 cells after COVID-19. These receptors have no known antigen. Method: immunoSEQ multiplex PCR; TCRdb's copy keeps in-frame clones and lacks some. The sample records under 55,000 clones, roughly four fifths being singletons. Pools of viral peptides were used by the ViraFEST assay to expand antigen-specific CD4+ T cells ahead of sequencing. CD4+ T cell isolation took place after about 11 days of culture. This individual tested PCR-positive for SARS-CoV-2 infection between March and December 2020. The source material was CD4+ T cells from PBMCs cultured with a peptide pool, sampled before COVID-19 vaccination. All receptors come from a human donor who had a prior SARS-CoV-2 infection.

The V and J genes are TRBV30 and TRBJ1-1; TRBD1 is a possible D gene (5 bases). Trimming took 1 base from V and 4 from J, leaving 16 bases between them. The CDR3 is made up of 15 amino acids. CDR1 and CDR2 from the germline V gene are GTSNPN and SVGIG (reference sequence). The DNA of the CDR3 is TGTGCCTGGAGTGCATATTCAGGGTCAGGCACTGAAGCTTTCTTT. This sequence encodes CAWSAYSGSGTEAFF. Based on the CDR3 plus reference TRBV30 and TRBJ1-1, the full variable domain is SQTIHQWPATLVQPVGSPLSLECTVEGTSNPNLYWYRQAAGRGLQLLFYSVGIGQISSEVPQNLSASRPQDRQFILSSKKLLLSDSGFYLCAWSAYSGSGTEAFFGQGTRLTVV.

The CDR3, as DNA: TGTGCCAGCAGTTCCCACACCGGGGAGCTGTTTTTT. It specifies CASSSHTGELFF. V and J are TRBV12-3 or TRBV12-4 and TRBJ2-2; D gene ambiguous. V lost 4 bases, J lost 3 bases, and 3 bases lay in between. The CDR3 is 12 amino acids.

In regard to this clone: Other DNA variants within this sample encode the same CDR3. This chain joins TRBV5-4 and TRBJ2-3; 13 bases line up with TRBD2. The germline CDR1 and CDR2 sequences are SGHNT and YYREEE (reference sequence). The CDR3 runs to 16 residues. J was trimmed by 0 bases and V by 4 bases; bases with no gene match: 2. CDR3 amino acids: CASSRGLAGSTDTQYF. In nucleotides, the CDR3 is TGTGCCAGCAGCAGGGGACTAGCGGGGAGCACAGATACGCAGTATTTT.

This clone was seen once. V and J are TRBV12-5 and TRBJ2-1; 11 bases align to TRBD2. The CDR3 spans 13 residues. The V gene end was trimmed by 0 bases and the J gene end by 14 bases; junction bases not matched to a gene: 3. Germline-derived CDR1 and CDR2 are LGHNT and FRNRAP. This chain's CDR3 is CASGLVGTSGEFF. In nucleotides, the CDR3 is TGTGCTAGTGGTTTGGTAGGGACTAGCGGCGAGTTCTTC.

This clone occurred a few times. The chain is built from TRBV18 and TRBJ1-6; D is possibly TRBD1 (5 bases). Germline-derived CDR1 and CDR2 are KGHSH and LQKENI. The CDR3 extends over 15 amino acids. V gave up 0 bases and J gave up 5 bases, with 8 bases separating them. The CDR3 is CASSPPRGDNSPLHF. CDR3 DNA: TGTGCCAGCTCACCACCTAGGGGAGATAATTCACCCCTCCACTTT.

V and J are TRBV28 and TRBJ2-1, with D uncertain. Germline V lookup: CDR1 MDHEN, CDR2 SYDVKM. The CDR3 runs to 12 residues. Between the trimmed V and J ends, which lost 6 bases and 5 bases, there was a span of 8 bases. The CDR3 region is CASREQNNEQFF. CDR3 nucleotide sequence: TGTGCCAGCAGGGAACAAAACAATGAGCAGTTCTTC.

This clone appeared a single time. CDR3 nucleotide sequence: TGTGCCGGGAGATTTGGAAACACCGGGGAGCTGTTTTTT. This gives the protein CAGRFGNTGELFF. V is TRBV12-3 or TRBV12-4 and J is TRBJ2-2, with D maybe TRBD2 (5 bases). CDR3 length equals 13 residues. The germline V and J ends were trimmed by 11 bases and 2 bases, with 12 bases remaining between them.

The chain carries TRBV3-1 (or the pseudogene TRBV3-2) and TRBJ1-2; TRBD1 matches 10 bases. CDR3 size: 14 residues. Germline V gene data show CDR1 as LGHDT and CDR2 as YNNKEL (reference sequence). V lost 2 bases and J lost 8; bases outside the gene matches: 5. DNA for the CDR3: TGTGCCAGCAGCCAAACTGGACAGGGGGGCGGCTACACCTTC. Translating it yields CASSQTGQGGGYTF.

The chain is built from TRBV2 and TRBJ1-1, with TRBD1 matching over 10 bases. This CDR3 has 14 amino acids. Germline V gene data show CDR1 as SNHLY and CDR2 as FYNNEI. J lost 7 bases, V lost 6 bases, and 8 bases had no gene match. This CDR3 reads CASSRQGTGDEAFF. CDR3 sequence (DNA): TGTGCCAGCAGCCGACAGGGGACAGGGGATGAAGCTTTCTTT.

The V gene is TRBV9, the J gene TRBJ2-3; 10 bases line up with TRBD1. The germline V gene has CDR1 SGDLS and CDR2 YYNGEE. J gave up 5 bases and V 4 bases, and 10 bases lay outside the gene matches. The CDR3 is made up of 16 amino acids. CDR3 in amino acids: CASSFRDRGFIDTQYF. The CDR3 DNA reads TGTGCCAGCAGCTTCCGGGACAGGGGATTTATAGATACGCAGTATTTT.

The CDR3: CASSPKTGGGTEAFF. Written as DNA, the CDR3 is TGTGCCAGCAGCCCCAAGACAGGGGGCGGCACTGAAGCTTTCTTT. The chain recombines TRBV7-2 with TRBJ1-1, with 10 bases that match TRBD1. V shed 5 bases, J shed 4 bases, and the junction held 7 bases outside the gene matches. The CDR3 extends over 15 amino acids. Germline CDR1 SGHTA, CDR2 FQGNSA.

This clone was seen once. The V gene is TRBV2, the J gene TRBJ2-5; D unresolved. Trimming pared 5 bases from V and 6 bases from J, leaving 13 bases between. This CDR3 contains 13 residues. Per germline, CDR1 SNHLY and CDR2 FYNNEI. The CDR3, as DNA: TGTGCCAGCAGTTGGGCCACCGGGCAGACCCAGTACTTC. Translation gives CASSWATGQTQYF.

The J gene is TRBJ2-5, the V gene TRBV9, with TRBD2 matching 8 bases. Trimming at V came to 5 bases and at J to 2 bases, leaving 11 bases not matched to a gene. The CDR3 sequence is 16 residues long. Germline V gene sequence: CDR1 SGDLS, CDR2 YYNGEE. The CDR3 bases are TGTGCCAGCAGTTTAAACCAGCGGGGGACTCAAGAGACCCAGTACTTC. It specifies CASSLNQRGTQETQYF.